Included here is one TCR beta chain sequence, with context. The antigen remains unidentified. Sequencing was performed with immunoSEQ multiplex PCR; in TCRdb, only in-frame clones are kept and a portion is missing. Among around 1,100,000 clones listed, approximately 75% were seen once. The CDR3 has 17 amino acids. The germline gives CDR1 SGHNT, CDR2 YYREEE (reference sequence). V was cut by 0 bases and J by 0 bases, with 13 bases left in between. This sample was taken from a study of shared clonotypes between healthy human individuals. At the level of the study: Donor composition was a couple of women and three men, aged 18 to 49. Study-wide points: Shared clonotypes: approximately 5% naive CD4, around 3.5% naive CD8, around 2.2% memory CD4, roughly 0.4% memory CD8.

The source of this sequence is a man younger than 35 in good health. Some clones in this sample may be carry-over from other donors' samples. The chain combines TRBV5-4 with TRBJ2-1; D remains unclear. Sequenced material: memory CD4+ T cells from PBMCs. The subset denotes: CD45RA-negative fraction. The CDR3 here is CASSLGGVVVSYNEQFF. The CDR3 DNA reads as TGTGCCAGCAGCTTGGGGGGTGTAGTGGTCTCCTACAATGAGCAGTTCTTC.